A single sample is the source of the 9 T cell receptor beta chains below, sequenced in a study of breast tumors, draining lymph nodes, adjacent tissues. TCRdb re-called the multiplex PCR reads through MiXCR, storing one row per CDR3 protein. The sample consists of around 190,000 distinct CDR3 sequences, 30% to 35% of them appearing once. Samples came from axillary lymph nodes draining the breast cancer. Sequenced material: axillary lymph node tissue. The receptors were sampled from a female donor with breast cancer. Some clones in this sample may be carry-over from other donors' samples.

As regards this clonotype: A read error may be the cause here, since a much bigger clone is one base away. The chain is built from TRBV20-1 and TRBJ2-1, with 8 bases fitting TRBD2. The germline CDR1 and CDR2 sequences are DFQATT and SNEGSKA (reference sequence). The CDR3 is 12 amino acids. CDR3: CSVSRGGNEPFF. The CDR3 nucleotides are TGCAGTGTCTCCCGGGGGGGCAATGAGCCGTTCTTC.

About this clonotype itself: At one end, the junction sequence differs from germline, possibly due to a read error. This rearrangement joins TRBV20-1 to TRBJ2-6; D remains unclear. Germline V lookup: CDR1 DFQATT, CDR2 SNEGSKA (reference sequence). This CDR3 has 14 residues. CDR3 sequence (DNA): TGCAGTGCTAGCGTGGGCTCTGGAGCCAACGTCCTGACTTTC. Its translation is CSASVGSGANVLTF.

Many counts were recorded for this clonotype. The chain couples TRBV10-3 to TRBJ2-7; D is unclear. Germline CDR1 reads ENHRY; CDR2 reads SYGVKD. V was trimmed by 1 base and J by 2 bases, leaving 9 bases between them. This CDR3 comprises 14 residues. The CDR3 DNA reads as TGTGCCATCAGTGAGTTGGAACACCCCTACGAGCAGTACTTC. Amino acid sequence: CAISELEHPYEQYF.

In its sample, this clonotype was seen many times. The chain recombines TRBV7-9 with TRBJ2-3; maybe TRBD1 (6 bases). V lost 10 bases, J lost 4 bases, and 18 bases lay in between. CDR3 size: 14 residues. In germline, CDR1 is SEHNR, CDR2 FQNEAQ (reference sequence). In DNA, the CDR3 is TGTGCCATCCCCCAGGGGATACATTCAGATACGCAGTATTTT. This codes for CAIPQGIHSDTQYF.

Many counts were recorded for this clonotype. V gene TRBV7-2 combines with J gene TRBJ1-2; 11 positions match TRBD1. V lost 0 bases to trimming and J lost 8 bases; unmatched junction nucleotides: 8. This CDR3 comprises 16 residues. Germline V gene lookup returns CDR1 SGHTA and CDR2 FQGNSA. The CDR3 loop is CASSLAGQGVPRGYTF. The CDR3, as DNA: TGTGCCAGCAGCTTAGCGGGACAGGGGGTCCCTCGGGGCTACACCTTC.

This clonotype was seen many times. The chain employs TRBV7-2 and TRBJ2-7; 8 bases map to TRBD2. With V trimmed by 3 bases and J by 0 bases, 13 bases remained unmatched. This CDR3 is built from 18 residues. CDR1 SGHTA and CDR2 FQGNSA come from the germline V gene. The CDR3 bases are TGTGCCAGCAGCTTGACCCTCCGCGGGGGGACGAACTCCTACGAGCAGTACTTC. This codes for CASSLTLRGGTNSYEQYF.

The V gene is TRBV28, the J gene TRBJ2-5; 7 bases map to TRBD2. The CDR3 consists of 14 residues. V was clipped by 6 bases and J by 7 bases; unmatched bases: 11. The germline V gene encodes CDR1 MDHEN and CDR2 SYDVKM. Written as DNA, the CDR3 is TGTGCCAGCAGCAGCCTACTAGCGCAGGGGACCCAGTACTTC. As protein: CASSSLLAQGTQYF.

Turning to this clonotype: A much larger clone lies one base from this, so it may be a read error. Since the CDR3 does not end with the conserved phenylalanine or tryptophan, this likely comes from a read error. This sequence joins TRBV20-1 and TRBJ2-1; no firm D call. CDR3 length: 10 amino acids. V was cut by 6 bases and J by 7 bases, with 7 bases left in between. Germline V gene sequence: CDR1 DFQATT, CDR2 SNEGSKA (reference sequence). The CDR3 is CSASRNEQFS. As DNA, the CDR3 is TGCAGTGCAAGTAGAAATGAGCAGTTCTCC.

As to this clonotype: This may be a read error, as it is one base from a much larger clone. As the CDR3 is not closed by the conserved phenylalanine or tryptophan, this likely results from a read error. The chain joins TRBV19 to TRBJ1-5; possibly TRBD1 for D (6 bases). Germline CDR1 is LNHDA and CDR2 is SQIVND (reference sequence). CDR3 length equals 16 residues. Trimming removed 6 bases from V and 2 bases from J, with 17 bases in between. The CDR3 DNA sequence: TGTGCCAGTAGCAGAAGGGACAACCTGGGCAATCAGCCCCAGCATTCT. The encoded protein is CASSRRDNLGNQPQHS.